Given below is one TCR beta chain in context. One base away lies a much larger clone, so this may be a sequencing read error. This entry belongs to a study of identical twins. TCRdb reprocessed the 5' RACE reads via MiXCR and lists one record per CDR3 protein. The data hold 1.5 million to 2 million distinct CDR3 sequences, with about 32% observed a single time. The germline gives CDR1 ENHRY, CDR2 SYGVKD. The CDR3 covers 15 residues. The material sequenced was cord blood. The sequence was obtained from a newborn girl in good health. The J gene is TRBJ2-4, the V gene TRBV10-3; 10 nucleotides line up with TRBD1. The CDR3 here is CAISESDRGENIHYF. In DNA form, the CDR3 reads TGTGCCATCAGTGAGTCGGACAGGGGGGAAAACATTCACTACTTC.